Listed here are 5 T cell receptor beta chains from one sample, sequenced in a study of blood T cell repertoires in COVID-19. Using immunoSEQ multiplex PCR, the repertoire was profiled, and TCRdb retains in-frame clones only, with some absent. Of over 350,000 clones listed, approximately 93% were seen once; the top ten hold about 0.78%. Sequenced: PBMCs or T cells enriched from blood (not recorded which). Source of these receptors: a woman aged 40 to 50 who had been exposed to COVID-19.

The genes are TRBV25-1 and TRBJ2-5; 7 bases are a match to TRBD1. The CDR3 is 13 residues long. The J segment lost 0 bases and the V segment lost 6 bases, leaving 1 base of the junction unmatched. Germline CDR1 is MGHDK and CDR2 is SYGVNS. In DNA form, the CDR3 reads TGTGCCAGCAGGACAGGGAACCAAGAGACCCAGTACTTC. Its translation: CASRTGNQETQYF.

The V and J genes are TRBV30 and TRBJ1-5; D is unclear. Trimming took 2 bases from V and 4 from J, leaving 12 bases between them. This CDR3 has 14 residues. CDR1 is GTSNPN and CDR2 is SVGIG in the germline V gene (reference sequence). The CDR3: CAWSPGRTNQPQHF. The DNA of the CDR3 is TGTGCCTGGAGTCCCGGACGGACTAATCAGCCCCAGCATTTT.

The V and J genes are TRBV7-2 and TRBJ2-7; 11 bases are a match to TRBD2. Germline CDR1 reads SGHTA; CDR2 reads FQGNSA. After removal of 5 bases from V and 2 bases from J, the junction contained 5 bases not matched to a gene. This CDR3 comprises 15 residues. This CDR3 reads CASSTDSGRAYEQYF. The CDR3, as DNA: TGTGCCAGCAGCACGGATAGCGGGAGGGCCTACGAGCAGTACTTC.

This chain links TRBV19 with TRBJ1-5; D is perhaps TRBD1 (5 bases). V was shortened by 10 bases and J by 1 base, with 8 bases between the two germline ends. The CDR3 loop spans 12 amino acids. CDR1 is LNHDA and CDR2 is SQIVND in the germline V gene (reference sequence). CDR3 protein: CATQGSNQPQHF. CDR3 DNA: TGTGCCACCCAGGGAAGCAATCAGCCCCAGCATTTT.

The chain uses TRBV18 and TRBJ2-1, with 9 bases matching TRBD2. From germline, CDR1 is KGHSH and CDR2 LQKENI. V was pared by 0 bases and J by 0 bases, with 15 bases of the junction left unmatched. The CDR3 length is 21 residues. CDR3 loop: CASSPPMREGPSRSSYNEQFF. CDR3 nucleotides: TGTGCCAGCTCACCACCGATGCGGGAGGGCCCTTCTAGGAGCTCCTACAATGAGCAGTTCTTC.